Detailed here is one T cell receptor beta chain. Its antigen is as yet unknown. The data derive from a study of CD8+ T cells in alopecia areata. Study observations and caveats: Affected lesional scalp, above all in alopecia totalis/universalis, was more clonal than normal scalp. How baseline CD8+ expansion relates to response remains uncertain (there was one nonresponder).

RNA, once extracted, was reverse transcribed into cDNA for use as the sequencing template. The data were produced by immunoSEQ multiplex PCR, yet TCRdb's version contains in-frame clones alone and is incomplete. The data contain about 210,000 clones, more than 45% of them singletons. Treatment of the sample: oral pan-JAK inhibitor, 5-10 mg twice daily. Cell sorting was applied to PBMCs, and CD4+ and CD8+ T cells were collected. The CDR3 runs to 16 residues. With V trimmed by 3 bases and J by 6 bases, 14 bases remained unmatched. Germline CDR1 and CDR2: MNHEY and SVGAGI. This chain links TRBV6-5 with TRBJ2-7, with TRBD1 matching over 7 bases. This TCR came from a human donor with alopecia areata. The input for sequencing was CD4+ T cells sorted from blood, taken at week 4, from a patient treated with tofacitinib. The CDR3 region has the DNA TGTGCCAGCAGTTATTCGGATCCGGGACAGCCCTCCGAGCAGTACTTC. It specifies CASSYSDPGQPSEQYF.